Shown below are 9 T cell receptor beta chains from a single sample sequenced in a study of post-analysis software for immune sequencing data. Findings and caveats of the study: Roughly five TRBV segments, including TRBV5-6, TRBV5-1 and TRBV20-1, were more frequent in patients than controls.

Carried by the TCR beta cDNA libraries were unique molecular identifiers. TCRdb recomputed calls from the PCR reads with MiXCR, one row per CDR3 protein. The sample holds hundreds of thousands of distinct CDR3 sequences, 25% to 30% seen once. No antigen has been assigned to these receptors. Sequencing used blood. The receptors shown here come from a girl aged 10 to 17 with multiple sclerosis.

The chain links TRBV29-1 to TRBJ2-1, with D perhaps TRBD1 (5 bases). The CDR3 covers 14 residues. Per the germline V gene, CDR1 is SQVTM and CDR2 is ANQGSEA. The V and J ends lost 5 bases and 0 bases respectively, with 11 bases between them. The CDR3, as DNA: TGCAGCGTTAGGGGATGGGGCTCCTACAATGAGCAGTTCTTC. This sequence encodes CSVRGWGSYNEQFF.

V usage is TRBV5-6 and J usage is TRBJ2-5; no definite D call. Germline V gene data show CDR1 as SGHDT and CDR2 as YYEEEE. The CDR3 runs to 12 residues. V lost 1 base and J 7 bases, leaving 8 bases between the germline ends. CDR3 coding DNA: TGTGCCAGCAGCTTGTTCATGGGGACCCAGTACTTC. Encoded protein: CASSLFMGTQYF.

This clonotype showed up many times. The chain couples TRBV20-1 to TRBJ2-3, with D unresolved. Germline V gene lookup returns CDR1 DFQATT and CDR2 SNEGSKA (reference sequence). The CDR3 runs 12 residues. V was shortened by 0 bases and J by 9 bases, with 10 bases between the two germline ends. CDR3 protein: CSARDLPGTQYF. The CDR3 bases are TGCAGTGCTAGAGATCTCCCGGGCACGCAGTATTTT.

This sequence joins TRBV29-1 and TRBJ2-5; D is possibly TRBD2 (5 bases). Per the germline V gene, CDR1 is SQVTM and CDR2 is ANQGSEA. CDR3 length: 12 amino acids. Trimming removed 7 bases from V and 4 bases from J, with 13 bases in between. The CDR3 spells CSEMDSGETQYF. The CDR3, as DNA: TGCAGCGAAATGGACTCGGGAGAGACCCAGTACTTC.

The CDR3 sequence: CASLGGGIRYEQYF. The CDR3 DNA reads TGTGCCAGCCTTGGAGGGGGTATTAGATACGAGCAGTACTTC. This chain links TRBV28 with TRBJ2-7, with D perhaps TRBD1 or TRBD2 (6 bases each). V was cut by 8 bases and J by 4 bases, with 18 bases left in between. CDR3 length equals 14 residues. Germline-derived CDR1 and CDR2 are MDHEN and SYDVKM.

This clonotype was picked up a small number of times. The chain joins TRBV15 to TRBJ2-1, with TRBD2 matching over 8 bases. The CDR3 contains 17 residues. CDR1 is LNHNV, CDR2 YYDKDF, per germline (reference sequence). Trimming removed 1 base from V and 7 bases from J; junction bases left unmatched: 12. CDR3 sequence: CATSRVSGTSFMNEQFF. CDR3 coding DNA: TGTGCCACCAGCAGAGTCTCCGGGACTAGTTTTATGAATGAGCAGTTCTTC. The variable domain in full, with the rest retrieved from reference TRBV15 and TRBJ2-1, is DAMVIQNPRYQVTQFGKPVTLSCSQTLNHNVMYWYQQKSSQAPKLLFHYYDKDFNNEADTPDNFQSRRPNTSFCFLDIRSPGLGDTAMYLCATSRVSGTSFMNEQFFGPGTRLTVL.

The V gene is TRBV14, the J gene TRBJ2-5, with 7 bases fitting TRBD2. CDR1 is SGHDN and CDR2 is FVKESK in the germline V gene. With V trimmed by 1 base and J by 5 bases, 13 bases remained unmatched. This CDR3 comprises 17 residues. The CDR3 is CASSQGLKRGPSETQYF. CDR3 coding DNA: TGTGCCAGCAGCCAAGGTCTAAAGCGGGGTCCTTCGGAGACCCAGTACTTC. Together with reference TRBV14 and TRBJ2-5, the CDR3 gives the full variable domain: EAGVTQFPSHSVIEKGQTVTLRCDPISGHDNLYWYRRVMGKEIKFLLHFVKESKQDESGMPNNRFLAERTGGTYSTLKVQPAELEDSGVYFCASSQGLKRGPSETQYFGPGTRLLVL.

This clonotype was counted at least ten times. The chain links TRBV20-1 to TRBJ2-7; D is possibly TRBD1 (6 bases). V gave up 6 bases and J gave up 3 bases, with 21 bases separating them. The CDR3 extends over 15 amino acids. The germline V gene encodes CDR1 DFQATT and CDR2 SNEGSKA (reference sequence). CDR3 coding DNA: TGCAGTGCCGGGGACATGGGGGCGCCGGACTACGAGCAGTACTTC. Translated: CSAGDMGAPDYEQYF.

This clonotype was seen a handful of times. The chain's CDR3 is CASSASPGGTQYF. The CDR3 nucleotides read TGCGCCAGCAGTGCCAGCCCTGGGGGGACCCAGTACTTC. V usage is TRBV10-1 and J usage is TRBJ2-5; D might be TRBD1 or TRBD2, each matching 5 bases. The CDR3 extends over 13 amino acids. CDR1 is WNHNN and CDR2 is SYGVQD in the germline V gene (reference sequence). V was trimmed by 4 bases and J by 7 bases, leaving 13 bases between them.